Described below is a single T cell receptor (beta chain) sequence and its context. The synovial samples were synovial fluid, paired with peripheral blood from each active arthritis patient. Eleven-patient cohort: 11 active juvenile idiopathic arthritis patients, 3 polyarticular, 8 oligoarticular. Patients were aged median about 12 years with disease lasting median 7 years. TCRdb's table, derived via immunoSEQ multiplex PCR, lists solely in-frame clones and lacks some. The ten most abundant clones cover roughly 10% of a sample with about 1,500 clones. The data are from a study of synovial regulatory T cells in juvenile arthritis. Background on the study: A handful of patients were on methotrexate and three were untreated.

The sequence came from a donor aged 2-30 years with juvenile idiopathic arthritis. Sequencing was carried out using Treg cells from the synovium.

CDR3 residues: CASSLVWDRGGQPQHF. The chain recombines TRBV5-8 with TRBJ1-5; the D call from TCRdb, TRBD1, cannot be confirmed without DNA. Looked up from germline, CDR1 is SGHTS and CDR2 is YDEGEE. This CDR3 contains 16 residues. Only the protein is available.